This note documents a single T cell receptor (beta chain) sequence. The antigen is unknown. This CDR3 has 14 residues. The germline V gene encodes CDR1 KGHSH and CDR2 LQKENI. Trimming stripped 5 bases from V and 9 bases from J, with 17 bases between. These data come from a study of vaccination and CD4 T cells after COVID-19. At the level of the study: Convalescent persons amounted to six males plus four females, two of whom were Hispanic.

Treatment here: approximately 11-day PBMC culture with coronavirus spike peptide pools or control peptides (ViraFEST assay). An Oncomine TCR Beta short-read assay was used to sequence the DNA from cultured CD4+ T cells. MiXCR, applied by TCRdb to the PCR reads, yields one record per CDR3 protein. The sample lists 20,000 to 25,000 distinct CDR3 sequences; about 39% were seen once. This clonotype originated in a human donor who had recovered from COVID-19. Sequences were obtained from CD4+ T cells from blood, cultured in vitro. The V gene is TRBV18, the J gene TRBJ2-1; the D gene is possibly TRBD2 (5 bases). CDR3 sequence: CASSYSDRGGEQFF. In DNA, the CDR3 is TGTGCCAGCTCATATTCGGATCGAGGAGGTGAGCAGTTCTTC.